The clone carrying this T cell receptor (beta chain) was observed many times. V gave up 3 bases and J gave up 3 bases, with 11 bases separating them. The CDR3 sequence is 14 residues long. CDR1 is SGHTA, CDR2 FQGNSA, per germline. The CDR3 regions of TCR beta were amplified from RNA transcripts. Initially, a first-round RT-PCR of the TCR CDR3 employed the HTBI primer set. TCRdb re-derived calls from the multiplex PCR reads in MiXCR, one entry per CDR3 protein. The table has almost 600,000 distinct CDR3 sequences, about 15% seen once. These data are taken from a study of T cells in Graves' hyperthyroidism and ophthalmopathy. Criteria for exclusion of patients were uncontrolled infection, other autoimmune disease, pregnancy or lactation.

The sequence was obtained from a woman aged 30 to 39 with Graves' hyperthyroidism that later progressed to Graves' ophthalmopathy. The chain couples TRBV7-2 to TRBJ1-1; D may be TRBD1 (6 bases). Sequencing was carried out using blood. The CDR3 region has the DNA TGTGCCAGCAGCTTCGGGGGCGATTACACTGAAGCTTTCTTT. Its protein is CASSFGGDYTEAFF.